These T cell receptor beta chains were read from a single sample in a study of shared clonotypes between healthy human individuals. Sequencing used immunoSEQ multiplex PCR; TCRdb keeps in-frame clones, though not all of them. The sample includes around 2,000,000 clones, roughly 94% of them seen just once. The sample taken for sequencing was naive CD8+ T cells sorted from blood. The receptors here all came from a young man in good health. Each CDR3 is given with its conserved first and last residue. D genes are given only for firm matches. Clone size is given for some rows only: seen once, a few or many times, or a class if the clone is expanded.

cdr3_aa: CASSLDRGQAIYGYTF
cdr3_nt: TGTGCCAGCAGCTTGGACCGGGGACAGGCTATCTATGGCTACACCTTC
j_call: TRBJ1-2
d_call: TRBD1
clone_size: -
v_call: TRBV7-9

cdr3_aa: CASSLGAGYEQYF
cdr3_nt: TGTGCTAGCAGCCTAGGGGCAGGATACGAGCAGTACTTC
j_call: TRBJ2-7
d_call: -
clone_size: -
v_call: TRBV7-7

cdr3_aa: CSVGGSDYGYTF
cdr3_nt: TGCAGCGTTGGGGGCAGTGACTATGGCTACACCTTC
j_call: TRBJ1-2
d_call: -
clone_size: few
v_call: TRBV29-1

cdr3_aa: CALSTSGTDTQYF
cdr3_nt: TGCGCCCTCTCGACTAGCGGCACAGATACGCAGTATTTT
j_call: TRBJ2-3
d_call: TRBD2
clone_size: -
v_call: TRBV10-2

cdr3_aa: CASSDSTVVSYNEQFF
cdr3_nt: TGTGCCAGCAGTGACTCGACCGTGGTGAGCTACAATGAGCAGTTCTTC
j_call: TRBJ2-1
d_call: -
clone_size: -
v_call: TRBV6-4

cdr3_aa: CASSPADNEQFF
cdr3_nt: TGTGCCAGCAGTCCAGCCGACAATGAGCAGTTCTTC
j_call: TRBJ2-1
d_call: -
clone_size: -
v_call: TRBV7-9

cdr3_aa: CASKEIGMTEAFF
cdr3_nt: TGTGCCAGTAAGGAAATAGGGATGACTGAAGCTTTCTTT
j_call: TRBJ1-1
d_call: -
clone_size: -
v_call: TRBV19

cdr3_aa: CASSEGTGSRETQYF
cdr3_nt: TGTGCCAGCAGCGAAGGGACAGGGAGCCGAGAGACCCAGTACTTC
j_call: TRBJ2-5
d_call: TRBD1
clone_size: -
v_call: TRBV9

cdr3_aa: CASSQDYPASSSYEQYF
cdr3_nt: TGCGCCAGCAGCCAAGATTACCCAGCAAGCAGCTCCTACGAGCAGTACTTC
j_call: TRBJ2-7
d_call: -
clone_size: -
v_call: TRBV4-3

cdr3_aa: CASSLVGDIKETQYF
cdr3_nt: TGTGCCAGCAGCTTGGTTGGAGACATAAAAGAGACCCAGTACTTC
j_call: TRBJ2-5
d_call: -
clone_size: once
v_call: TRBV5-5

cdr3_aa: CASSDPRQGVFYGYTF
cdr3_nt: TGTGCCAGCAGTGACCCTAGACAGGGGGTTTTCTATGGCTACACCTTC
j_call: TRBJ1-2
d_call: TRBD1
clone_size: -
v_call: TRBV2

cdr3_aa: CASSFAPDTQYF
cdr3_nt: TGCGCCAGCAGCTTTGCTCCAGATACGCAGTATTTT
j_call: TRBJ2-3
d_call: -
clone_size: -
v_call: TRBV5-1

cdr3_aa: CASSQDIGGEQYF
cdr3_nt: TGTGCCAGCAGCCAAGATATCGGGGGCGAGCAGTACTTC
j_call: TRBJ2-7
d_call: -
clone_size: -
v_call: TRBV4-2

cdr3_aa: CASRREGTYEQYF
cdr3_nt: TGTGCCAGCAGGCGGGAGGGGACCTACGAGCAGTACTTC
j_call: TRBJ2-7
d_call: TRBD2
clone_size: -
v_call: TRBV6-1

cdr3_aa: CASSLRDGTTEQFF
cdr3_nt: TGTGCCAGCAGTTTAAGGGATGGGACAACTGAGCAGTTCTTC
j_call: TRBJ2-1
d_call: -
clone_size: -
v_call: TRBV27

cdr3_aa: CASSISEWGSNQPQHF
cdr3_nt: TGTGCCAGTAGTATTTCGGAGTGGGGGAGCAATCAGCCCCAGCATTTT
j_call: TRBJ1-5
d_call: -
clone_size: -
v_call: TRBV19

cdr3_aa: CASSFGANSYEQYF
cdr3_nt: TGTGCCAGCAGCTTCGGGGCCAACTCCTACGAGCAGTACTTC
j_call: TRBJ2-7
d_call: -
clone_size: once
v_call: TRBV11-2

cdr3_aa: CASSQDPGSYNEQFF
cdr3_nt: TGTGCCAGCAGCCAGGACCCGGGCTCCTACAATGAGCAGTTCTTC
j_call: TRBJ2-1
d_call: -
clone_size: -
v_call: TRBV7-2

cdr3_aa: CASSRTGKEQFF
cdr3_nt: TGCGCCAGCAGCCGGACAGGCAAGGAGCAGTTCTTC
j_call: TRBJ2-1
d_call: TRBD1
clone_size: -
v_call: TRBV4-1

cdr3_aa: CASSLFPGDRVGEQYF
cdr3_nt: TGTGCCAGCAGTTTATTTCCCGGGGACAGGGTAGGGGAGCAGTACTTC
j_call: TRBJ2-7
d_call: TRBD1
clone_size: -
v_call: TRBV27

cdr3_aa: CASSQDVPGGQETQYF
cdr3_nt: TGTGCCAGCAGCCAAGATGTTCCAGGGGGCCAAGAGACCCAGTACTTC
j_call: TRBJ2-5
d_call: TRBD1
clone_size: -
v_call: TRBV14

cdr3_aa: CASSITGTSTDTQYF
cdr3_nt: TGTGCCAGTAGTATAACCGGGACTAGCACAGATACGCAGTATTTT
j_call: TRBJ2-3
d_call: -
clone_size: -
v_call: TRBV19

cdr3_aa: CASSARDSIWNSPLHF
cdr3_nt: TGTGCCAGCAGCGCCAGGGACTCCATCTGGAATTCACCCCTCCACTTT
j_call: TRBJ1-6
d_call: -
clone_size: -
v_call: TRBV7-2

cdr3_aa: CASRTGTGYYEQYF
cdr3_nt: TGTGCCAGCAGGACTGGGACAGGGTACTACGAGCAGTACTTC
j_call: TRBJ2-7
d_call: TRBD1
clone_size: -
v_call: TRBV6-5

cdr3_aa: CASSLRGDRGMNTGELFF
cdr3_nt: TGTGCCAGCAGCTTGAGGGGTGACAGGGGGATGAACACCGGGGAGCTGTTTTTT
j_call: TRBJ2-2
d_call: TRBD1
clone_size: -
v_call: TRBV7-9

cdr3_aa: CASSSGQGHYEQYF
cdr3_nt: TGTGCCAGCAGCTCCGGACAGGGGCATTACGAGCAGTACTTC
j_call: TRBJ2-7
d_call: TRBD1
clone_size: -
v_call: TRBV7-3

cdr3_aa: CASFDTEAFF
cdr3_nt: TGTGCCAGCTTCGACACTGAAGCTTTCTTT
j_call: TRBJ1-1
d_call: -
clone_size: -
v_call: TRBV2

cdr3_aa: CSEQGSTDTQYF
cdr3_nt: TGCAGCGAACAGGGTTCGACAGATACGCAGTATTTT
j_call: TRBJ2-3
d_call: -
clone_size: -
v_call: TRBV29-1

cdr3_aa: CASSLYVLRGPTTYNEQFF
cdr3_nt: TGTGCCAGCAGCTTGTATGTTTTGAGGGGACCTACTACCTACAATGAGCAGTTCTTC
j_call: TRBJ2-1
d_call: -
clone_size: -
v_call: TRBV5-6

cdr3_aa: CASNAGGESYEQYF
cdr3_nt: TGTGCCAGCAATGCGGGAGGAGAGTCCTACGAGCAGTACTTC
j_call: TRBJ2-7
d_call: TRBD2
clone_size: once
v_call: TRBV2